Each of the 22 T cell receptor beta chains below was sequenced from the same sample in a study of blood T cell repertoires in COVID-19. Some clones are missing from TCRdb's copy, which holds only in-frame ones; the method was immunoSEQ multiplex PCR. The sample includes some 56,000 clones, around 81% of them seen just once. Sequencing was carried out using peripheral blood. These receptors all stem from a man in his sixties with acute or convalescent COVID-19.

The chain recombines TRBV27 with TRBJ2-2, with D unclear. CDR3 length equals 17 residues. Germline values: CDR1 MNHEY, CDR2 SMNVEV (reference sequence). V gave up 3 bases and J gave up 2 bases, with 16 bases separating them. CDR3 residues: CASSFHSGTVNTGELFF. CDR3 coding DNA: TGTGCCAGCAGTTTCCATTCCGGCACAGTCAACACCGGGGAGCTGTTTTTT.

V usage is TRBV3-1 (or the pseudogene TRBV3-2) and J usage is TRBJ1-3; D unresolved. Germline V gives CDR1 LGHDT, CDR2 YNNKEL (reference sequence). V shed 4 bases and J shed 0 bases, with 10 bases lying between them. The CDR3 is made up of 15 amino acids. CDR3: CASSPTMVSGNTIYF. The CDR3, as DNA: TGTGCCAGCAGCCCCACTATGGTCTCTGGAAACACCATATATTTT.

Only one count was recorded for this clone. The chain combines TRBV6-6 with TRBJ2-7; TRBD1 matches 9 bases. Germline CDR1 reads MNHNY; CDR2 reads SVGAGI (reference sequence). J gave up 5 bases and V 9 bases, and 11 bases lay outside the gene matches. The length of the CDR3 is 14 residues. This CDR3 reads CASTTGTGHHEQYF. The DNA of the CDR3 is TGTGCCAGTACTACCGGGACAGGGCACCACGAGCAGTACTTC.

The J gene is TRBJ2-3, the V gene TRBV10-2; 8 bases match TRBD2. Germline V gene lookup returns CDR1 WSHSY and CDR2 SAAADI. The CDR3 has 16 residues. V shed 3 bases, J shed 0 bases, and the junction held 5 bases outside the gene matches. The CDR3: CASSEPAGVSTDTQYF. In nucleotides, the CDR3 is TGCGCCAGCAGTGAACCAGCGGGGGTTAGCACAGATACGCAGTATTTT.

The chain joins TRBV30 to TRBJ1-4; 9 nucleotides agree with TRBD1. This CDR3 has 14 amino acids. V dropped 3 bases and J dropped 4; count of bases not matched to a gene: 3. Germline V gene sequence: CDR1 GTSNPN, CDR2 SVGIG (reference sequence). The CDR3 loop reads CAWSRTGVNEKLFF. DNA for the CDR3: TGTGCCTGGAGCAGGACAGGGGTTAATGAAAAACTGTTTTTT.

This clone occurred a few times. CDR3: CASSDSVGQPQHF. CDR3 DNA: TGTGCCAGCAGTGACTCGGTCGGTCAGCCCCAGCATTTT. The V call is TRBV6-4, the J call TRBJ1-5; no definite D call. The CDR3 is made up of 13 amino acids. Germline V gene lookup returns CDR1 MRHNA and CDR2 SNTAGT. V was cut by 0 bases and J by 6 bases, with 6 bases left in between.

This clone was observed once. The rearrangement uses TRBV2 and TRBJ1-4; 8 bases are a match to TRBD1. The CDR3 has 15 amino acids. V lost 4 bases and J lost 7; bases outside the gene matches: 8. Germline CDR1 and CDR2: SNHLY and FYNNEI. The CDR3 protein is CASSGTGGGGEKLFF. For the CDR3, the DNA is TGTGCCAGCAGTGGAACAGGGGGAGGCGGTGAAAAACTGTTTTTT.

The V call is TRBV12-3 or TRBV12-4, the J call TRBJ1-2, with 7 bases lining up with TRBD1. V dropped 6 bases and J dropped 2; count of bases not matched to a gene: 3. The CDR3 runs to 13 residues. CDR3 nucleotide sequence: TGTGCCAGCAGACCGGGACAGAACTATGGCTACACCTTC. It codes for CASRPGQNYGYTF.

The rearrangement links TRBV19 to TRBJ1-1; D possibly corresponds to TRBD1 (5 bases). CDR3 length: 13 amino acids. Germline values: CDR1 LNHDA, CDR2 SQIVND (reference sequence). The V end lost 5 bases, the J end lost 3 bases, and 10 bases lay between the germline ends. CDR3 region: CASSPQGYTEAFF. In DNA form, the CDR3 reads TGTGCCAGTAGTCCCCAGGGTTACACTGAAGCTTTCTTT.

The gene calls are TRBV5-1 and TRBJ2-5, with TRBD1 matching 8 bases. Germline V gives CDR1 SGHRS, CDR2 YFSETQ. V gave up 4 bases and J gave up 5 bases; unmatched junction bases: 10. The CDR3 is 15 amino acids. CDR3 region: CASSMVGDRRETQYF. In DNA form, the CDR3 reads TGCGCCAGCAGCATGGTCGGGGACAGGAGGGAGACCCAGTACTTC.

This chain links TRBV21-1 with TRBJ1-1. TRBV21-1 is assigned pseudogene status. This CDR3 region has 14 residues. CDR3 amino acids: CASSKAQANTEAFF. The CDR3 nucleotides read TGTGCCAGCAGCAAAGCCCAAGCAAACACTGAAGCTTTCTTT.

This chain uses TRBV5-1 with TRBJ2-3, with 10 bases aligning to TRBD2. Germline values: CDR1 SGHRS, CDR2 YFSETQ. After removal of 1 base from V and 5 bases from J, the junction contained 7 bases not matched to a gene. The CDR3 loop spans 16 amino acids. DNA of the CDR3: TGCGCCAGCAGCTTGCCTACTAGCGGGGACGGAGATACGCAGTATTTT. Amino acid sequence: CASSLPTSGDGDTQYF. The full variable domain, its missing parts supplied by reference TRBV5-1 and TRBJ2-3, is KAGVTQTPRYLIKTRGQQVTLSCSPISGHRSVSWYQQTPGQGLQFLFEYFSETQRNKGNFPGRFSGRQFSNSRSEMNVSTLELGDSALYLCASSLPTSGDGDTQYFGPGTRLTVL.

This chain joins TRBV11-1 and TRBJ1-1; 7 bases fit TRBD1. Germline trimming cut 4 bases from V and 1 base from J; bases unmatched to any gene: 3. CDR1 SGHAT and CDR2 FQDESV come from the germline V gene (reference sequence). This CDR3 is built from 14 residues. The CDR3 region is CASSSRTGNTEAFF. The CDR3 DNA reads TGTGCCAGCAGCTCTAGGACAGGGAACACTGAAGCTTTCTTT.

The chain is built from TRBV24-1 and TRBJ2-2; possible D gene TRBD1, 5 bases. V lost 5 bases and J 4 bases, leaving 10 bases between the germline ends. The V gene's germline CDR1 is KGHDR and CDR2 SFDVKD. There are 14 residues in the CDR3. As DNA, the CDR3 is TGTGCCACCAGTGGGCAGGGATCCACCGGGGAGCTGTTTTTT. Its protein product is CATSGQGSTGELFF.

This chain uses TRBV6-5 with TRBJ1-4, with a tentative D call TRBD1 (6 bases). Trimming stripped 2 bases from V and 7 bases from J, with 14 bases between. Germline loops: CDR1 MNHEY, CDR2 SVGAGI. The CDR3 loop spans 15 amino acids. The CDR3 DNA is TGTGCCAGCAGTTACACGGGGGGGCAGGGTGAAAAACTGTTTTTT. This encodes CASSYTGGQGEKLFF.

This chain links TRBV6-5 with TRBJ2-1; perhaps TRBD2 as D (7 bases). The germline V gene has CDR1 MNHEY and CDR2 SVGAGI. The ends were cut back, 2 bases at V and 2 bases at J, with 10 bases in the middle. The CDR3 is made up of 15 amino acids. The CDR3 nucleotides read TGTGCCAGCAGTTACGGGGGGGGGCCCTACAATGAGCAGTTCTTC. It yields the protein CASSYGGGPYNEQFF.

V gene TRBV27 combines with J gene TRBJ2-3, with TRBD2 identical over 7 bases. The CDR3 length is 15 residues. Germline CDR1 MNHEY, CDR2 SMNVEV (reference sequence). The junction had 4 bases not matched to a gene; V was cut back by 3 bases and J by 1 base. CDR3 protein: CASSFELAGTDTQYF. The CDR3 DNA follows: TGTGCCAGCAGTTTTGAGCTAGCGGGCACAGATACGCAGTATTTT.

This clone has more than one count but fewer than ten. The chain has TRBV9 and TRBJ2-1, with D perhaps matching TRBD2 (5 bases). Trimming left V 2 bases short and J 0 bases short, with 15 bases between. The CDR3 totals 17 residues. Germline V gene data show CDR1 as SGDLS and CDR2 as YYNGEE. CDR3 protein: CASSVGNGGPSYNEQFF. The CDR3, as DNA: TGTGCCAGCAGCGTCGGCAACGGCGGGCCCTCCTACAATGAGCAGTTCTTC.

A single count supports this clone. The chain links TRBV30 to TRBJ1-5; 7 bases map to TRBD1. V gave up 8 bases and J gave up 2 bases; unmatched junction bases: 9. CDR3 size: 14 residues. CDR1 is GTSNPN, CDR2 SVGIG, per germline (reference sequence). The CDR3 coding sequence is TGTGCCGCTAAGACAGGGTTAGGCAATCAGCCCCAGCATTTT. It encodes CAAKTGLGNQPQHF.

The chain links TRBV10-2 to TRBJ2-7; D gene ambiguous. CDR3 length: 16 residues. V was pared by 0 bases and J by 0 bases, with 12 bases between. Germline-derived CDR1 and CDR2 are WSHSY and SAAADI. Here the CDR3 DNA reads TGCGCCAGCAGTGAGTCCGAGCTCCTGAGCTCCTACGAGCAGTACTTC. It is translated as CASSESELLSSYEQYF.

Details on this clone: The germline gene is not matched at one end of the junction; a read error may be the cause. The chain links TRBV19 to TRBJ2-2; 9 nucleotides line up with TRBD1. The germline V gene encodes CDR1 LNHDA and CDR2 SQIVND (reference sequence). CDR3 length: 15 amino acids. In nucleotides, the CDR3 is TGTGTCAGTAGCTACACAGGGGGCGACACCGGGGAGCTGTTTTTT. Translation: CVSSYTGGDTGELFF.

The chain has TRBV6-4 and TRBJ1-2; D unclear. The CDR3 is 10 residues long. V lost 10 bases and J 3 bases, leaving 6 bases between the germline ends. Germline-derived CDR1 and CDR2 are MRHNA and SNTAGT. The CDR3 DNA is TGTGCCACCCTCTACTATGGCTACACCTTC. Translating it yields CATLYYGYTF.